This is a list of T cell receptor beta chains from one sample in a study of shared clonotypes between healthy human individuals. The data were produced by immunoSEQ multiplex PCR, yet TCRdb's version contains in-frame clones alone and is incomplete. The sample carries 1.4 million or so clones, just under 99% recorded once. The sequenced sample was naive CD4+ T cells sorted from blood. The receptors shown here come from a man aged 25 to 45 in good health. CDR3s include the opening cysteine and the closing phenylalanine or tryptophan. Fields, in order: V gene, D gene, clone size, J gene, CDR3 DNA, CDR3 protein. A D gene is named only where the DNA matches it firmly. Clone size appears in some rows only: once, few, many, or a class for an expanded clone.

TRBV19	.	.	TRBJ2-5	TGTGCCAGTAGTATTGGTTCGACACGGGAAGAGACCCAGTACTTC	CASSIGSTREETQYF
TRBV4-1	TRBD1	.	TRBJ1-5	TGCGCCAGCAGCCAAGTCCAGGGGGCTCATCAGCCCCAGCATTTT	CASSQVQGAHQPQHF
TRBV28	TRBD2	.	TRBJ2-7	TGTGCCAGCAGTTTAACGAAAGGGGACTATAACTACGAGCAGTACTTC	CASSLTKGDYNYEQYF
TRBV9	TRBD1	.	TRBJ1-5	TGTGCCAGCAGCGCGACAGGGAGCAATCAGCCCCAGCATTTT	CASSATGSNQPQHF
TRBV18	TRBD2	.	TRBJ2-1	TGTGCCAGCTCACCAAGTACTAGCGGGAGTTTCTACAATGAGCAGTTCTTC	CASSPSTSGSFYNEQFF
TRBV6-4	.	.	TRBJ2-1	TGTGGCTTGGGGGGATACAATGAGCAGTTCTTC	CGLGGYNEQFF
TRBV28	TRBD2	once	TRBJ2-1	TGTGCCAGCAGTTCCAATGTGGGACTAGCAGGTGAGCAGTTCTTC	CASSSNVGLAGEQFF
TRBV5-6	.	.	TRBJ2-7	TGTGCCAGCAGCCCCAACGGGCCCACCTACGAGCAGTACTTC	CASSPNGPTYEQYF
TRBV4-2	TRBD2	.	TRBJ2-5	TGTGCCAGCAGCCAAGTCTTCCGGGTTCTAGCGGACGAGAGAGAGACCCAGTACTTC	CASSQVFRVLADERETQYF
TRBV29-1	.	once	TRBJ1-2	TGCAGCGTTGAGGCGGGCTACACCTTC	CSVEAGYTF
TRBV5-4	.	.	TRBJ2-7	TGTGCCAAATCCGCGACTGACTACGAGCAGTACTTC	CAKSATDYEQYF
TRBV9	.	.	TRBJ2-7	TGTGCCAGCAGCCCCAGCGCCTTGAACGAGCAGTACTTC	CASSPSALNEQYF
TRBV25-1	.	.	TRBJ2-3	TGTGCCAGCAGTGGCACTAGCACAGATACGCAGTATTTT	CASSGTSTDTQYF
TRBV2	.	.	TRBJ1-5	TGTGCCAGCACCTCCGGCAACAGATTCAATCAGCCCCAGCATTTT	CASTSGNRFNQPQHF
TRBV9	.	.	TRBJ1-1	TGTGCCAGCAGCCTACCAGGGATGAACACTGAAGCTTTCTTT	CASSLPGMNTEAFF
TRBV28	.	.	TRBJ1-2	TGTGCCAGCAGTCGTTGGACTGTTCGCTATGGCTACACCTTC	CASSRWTVRYGYTF
TRBV2	.	few	TRBJ2-2	TGTGCCCCCGTCACTCTACACACCGGGGAGCTGTTTTTT	CAPVTLHTGELFF
TRBV18	.	.	TRBJ1-1	TGTGCCAGCTCACCGCGAGACAAGGTGAACACTGAAGCTTTCTTT	CASSPRDKVNTEAFF
TRBV5-4	.	.	TRBJ1-3	TGTGCCAGCAGCTTAATCGGAGACTCTGGAAACACCATATATTTT	CASSLIGDSGNTIYF
TRBV6-5	TRBD1	.	TRBJ1-2	TGTGCCAGCAGTTACTCCGGGACAGGGAACTATGGCTACACCTTC	CASSYSGTGNYGYTF
TRBV18	.	once	TRBJ2-7	TGTGCCAGCTCATCCCTAGCCGCCAGCCCGCACGAGCAGTACTTC	CASSSLAASPHEQYF
TRBV28	.	.	TRBJ1-2	TGTGCCAGCAGTTTCCCCCCCGGGACTCATGGGGCGTTTATCTCTGGCTACACCTTC	CASSFPPGTHGAFISGYTF
TRBV6-5	.	.	TRBJ2-7	TGTGCCAGCAGTTACTCTCCAGTTTCACACGAGCAGTACTTC	CASSYSPVSHEQYF
TRBV28	TRBD2	.	TRBJ2-7	TGTGCCAGCAGTTTCAACGGGAGGCTCGGGGAGCAGTACTTC	CASSFNGRLGEQYF
TRBV7-9	.	.	TRBJ2-2	TGTGCCAGCAGCTTAGCCGCAGGGGTAACGGCCGGGGAGCTGTTTTTT	CASSLAAGVTAGELFF
TRBV7-9	.	.	TRBJ1-1	TGTGCCAGCAGCTTAGCGGGTCCAGGAACTGAAGCTTTCTTT	CASSLAGPGTEAFF
TRBV5-1	TRBD2	.	TRBJ2-5	TGCGCCAGCAGCCCCGGACTAGCGGGATTTACGGCGGAGACCCAGTACTTC	CASSPGLAGFTAETQYF
TRBV11-3	.	.	TRBJ1-2	TGTGCCAGCAGCTCGAGAGTAGGCGGGACGGATTATGGCTACACCTTC	CASSSRVGGTDYGYTF
TRBV14	TRBD1	.	TRBJ2-1	TGTGCCAGCAGCCAGCGGACAGGGCGATACAATGAGCAGTTCTTC	CASSQRTGRYNEQFF
TRBV5-4	.	.	TRBJ1-1	TGTGCCAGCAGCGATGCTCGACGGGGCACTGAAGCTTTCTTT	CASSDARRGTEAFF
TRBV7-7	.	.	TRBJ2-7	TGTGCCAGCAGCCCAACCCCCCGGGGGCCAAATACTGTCAAGCAGTACTTC	CASSPTPRGPNTVKQYF
TRBV6-5	TRBD1	.	TRBJ1-2	TGTGCCAGCAGTTACTCGACTCAGGGGGCCCCACTGGGCTTC	CASSYSTQGAPLGF
TRBV7-2	.	.	TRBJ2-2	TGTGCCAGCAGCCTAGGGGGGACAGTCTCCACCGGGGAGCTGTTTTTT	CASSLGGTVSTGELFF
TRBV9	TRBD1	.	TRBJ1-3	TGTGCCAGCAGCAAACCCGGGACAGGGCACGCCATATATTTT	CASSKPGTGHAIYF
TRBV11-3	.	once	TRBJ1-1	TGTGCCAGCAGCCCAGGACAACAAGATGGGACTGAAGCTTTCTTT	CASSPGQQDGTEAFF
TRBV7-2	.	.	TRBJ2-3	TGTGCCAGCAGCTCCGAGACAGCCACAGATACGCAGTATTTT	CASSSETATDTQYF
TRBV18	TRBD1	.	TRBJ1-4	TGTGCCAGCGCATTACAGACCGGGACAGCGAAGGGAAAACTGTTTTTT	CASALQTGTAKGKLFF
TRBV7-3	.	.	TRBJ1-2	TGTGCCAGCAGCCCCGGGGAGGGCGGTGGCTACACCTTC	CASSPGEGGGYTF
TRBV6-5	.	once	TRBJ1-3	TGTGCCAGCAGGAACCTGGACAGCTCTGGAAACACCATATATTTT	CASRNLDSSGNTIYF
TRBV10-2	.	.	TRBJ2-2	TGCGCCAGCAGTAAACAGGGACCGAACACCGGGGAGCTGTTTTTT	CASSKQGPNTGELFF
TRBV7-9	.	once	TRBJ1-1	TGTGCCAGCAGCTTAGAAGCGGGAGGGGCTGAAGCTTTCTTT	CASSLEAGGAEAFF
TRBV28	TRBD1	.	TRBJ1-2	TGTGCCAGCAGTTATAGCAAGGGACAGATCAACTATGGCTACACCTTC	CASSYSKGQINYGYTF
TRBV2	.	.	TRBJ2-2	TGTGCCAGCAGTGTAGGGGGGGCGAACACCGGGGAGCTGTTTTTT	CASSVGGANTGELFF
TRBV11-3	TRBD2	.	TRBJ2-7	TGTGCCAGCAGCTTAGACAGACTAGCGGAGAACTACGAGCAGTACTTC	CASSLDRLAENYEQYF
TRBV7-2	.	.	TRBJ2-6	TGTGCCAGCAGCTTAGTAGCTTCTGGGGCCAACGTCCTGACTTTC	CASSLVASGANVLTF
TRBV7-8	.	.	TRBJ1-1	TGTGCCAGCAGCTTTGGGGCAATGAACACTGAAGCTTTCTTT	CASSFGAMNTEAFF
TRBV18	.	.	TRBJ1-4	TGTGCCAGCTCACCAAGGGAAGGGAAGTTTGAAAAACTGTTTTTT	CASSPREGKFEKLFF
TRBV15	.	.	TRBJ1-2	TGTGCCACCAGCACACCCTCTACGAGTCCGGATGGCTACACCTTC	CATSTPSTSPDGYTF
TRBV7-2	.	.	TRBJ1-2	TGTGCCAGCAGCTTAGTCCCTTGGACCGAATATGGCTACACCTTC	CASSLVPWTEYGYTF
TRBV5-1	TRBD1	.	TRBJ1-1	TGCGCCAGCAGCCGAAATGACAGGGAAGGAACTGAAGCTTTCTTT	CASSRNDREGTEAFF
TRBV29-1	.	.	TRBJ1-2	TGCAGCGTTGCAGGTGGCTATGGCTACACCTTC	CSVAGGYGYTF
TRBV4-1	.	.	TRBJ2-1	TGCGCCAGCAGCCAAGATCCTCAGCGCTCCCCAATCCAAGAGCAGTTCTTC	CASSQDPQRSPIQEQFF
TRBV7-9	.	.	TRBJ1-5	TGTGCCAGCAGCTTAGGGCAGGCAGAAAATCAGCCCCAGCATTTT	CASSLGQAENQPQHF
TRBV4-1	.	.	TRBJ2-1	TGCGCCAGCAGCCAGGTACGACTAGGGTTTGAGCAGTTCTTC	CASSQVRLGFEQFF
TRBV5-1	.	.	TRBJ1-5	TGCGCCAGCAGCGATACCCCGAGTCAGCCCCAGCATTTT	CASSDTPSQPQHF
TRBV7-6	.	.	TRBJ2-2	TGTGCCAGCAGCTTAGAAGGCGGTCGGACCGGGGAGCTGTTTTTT	CASSLEGGRTGELFF
TRBV28	TRBD1	once	TRBJ2-7	TGTGCCAGCAGTCCTCCGGGACAGGGGACTTACGAGCAGTACTTC	CASSPPGQGTYEQYF
TRBV2	.	.	TRBJ1-2	TGTGCCAGCATAAGGGATTCGCGTGGCTACACCTTC	CASIRDSRGYTF
TRBV5-1	.	once	TRBJ2-5	TGCGCCAGCAGCTTGTTCAGTCTCCGGACCCTAGCCCCGGGAGAGACCCAGTACTTC	CASSLFSLRTLAPGETQYF
TRBV11-3	TRBD2	.	TRBJ2-5	TGTGCCAGCAGCTTAGTGGCGGGAGGTTGCGGAGAGGAGACCCAGTACTTC	CASSLVAGGCGEETQYF